The next 20 T cell receptor beta chains were all read from a single sample in a study of OX40 agonist ivuxolimab in advanced cancers. The method was immunoSEQ multiplex PCR; TCRdb's version includes in-frame clones alone and lacks a portion of them. The repertoire consists of tens of thousands of clones, with approximately 80% occurring once and the leading ten covering approximately 2%. The sample consisted of CD4+ or CD8+ T cells sorted from blood, taken in a trial of the OX40 agonist ivuxolimab. The receptors were gathered from an adult with an advanced solid tumor such as melanoma, head and neck, liver or kidney cancer.

This chain links TRBV18 with TRBJ1-1; a possible D gene is TRBD1 (6 bases). Per the germline V gene, CDR1 is KGHSH and CDR2 is LQKENI. The CDR3 spans 13 residues. V lost 9 bases, J lost 1 base, and 12 bases lay in between. This CDR3 reads CASSGTPNTEAFF. CDR3 nucleotide sequence: TGTGCCAGTTCAGGGACACCGAACACTGAAGCTTTCTTT.

The genes are TRBV2 and TRBJ1-6; 9 bases are shared with TRBD1. Germline CDR1 and CDR2: SNHLY and FYNNEI. Trimming cost V 0 bases and J 14 bases; bases outside gene matches: 5. The CDR3 has 14 residues. The CDR3 reads CASSEAGQGLTLHF. Written as DNA, the CDR3 is TGTGCCAGCAGTGAAGCGGGACAGGGACTTACCCTCCACTTT.

J is TRBJ2-1 and V is TRBV5-4; the D is unclear. The CDR3 loop spans 14 amino acids. Germline CDR1 is SGHNT and CDR2 is YYREEE (reference sequence). The V end lost 4 bases, the J end lost 5 bases, and 13 bases lay between the germline ends. In nucleotides, the CDR3 is TGTGCCAGCAGCCCCCAACGCCAGAACAATGAGCAGTTCTTC. This codes for CASSPQRQNNEQFF.

V usage is TRBV21-1 and J usage is TRBJ2-7; TRBD2 is the table's D call, not checked against the DNA. TRBV21-1 is a pseudogene segment. CDR3 length equals 15 residues. CDR3 in DNA: TGTGCCAGCAGCCCCCCCCAGGTAGCGGGCCGGGAGCAGTACTTC. It codes for CASSPPQVAGREQYF.

The J gene is TRBJ2-3, the V gene TRBV5-1, with 7 bases matching TRBD2. The ends lost 3 bases at V and 4 bases at J; junction bases unmatched: 5. The CDR3 consists of 14 residues. Germline CDR1 SGHRS, CDR2 YFSETQ. CDR3 residues: CASSSRDYADTQYF. In nucleotides, the CDR3 is TGCGCCAGCAGCTCCCGGGACTATGCAGATACGCAGTATTTT. Drawing the rest from reference TRBV5-1 and TRBJ2-3, the complete variable domain is KAGVTQTPRYLIKTRGQQVTLSCSPISGHRSVSWYQQTPGQGLQFLFEYFSETQRNKGNFPGRFSGRQFSNSRSEMNVSTLELGDSALYLCASSSRDYADTQYFGPGTRLTVL.

The genes are TRBV15 and TRBJ2-3; the D gene is possibly TRBD2 (6 bases). The CDR3 runs to 18 residues. The V gene's germline CDR1 is LNHNV and CDR2 YYDKDF (reference sequence). The V gene lost 1 base and the J gene lost 4 bases, with 21 bases spanning the gap. The CDR3 loop is CATSRASPGASLADTQYF. CDR3 nucleotide sequence: TGTGCCACCAGCAGAGCTTCCCCGGGAGCCTCTCTCGCAGATACGCAGTATTTT.

CDR3 sequence: CASTRLGDTQYF. CDR3 coding DNA: TGTGCCAGCACCCGACTAGGAGATACGCAGTATTTT. The chain has TRBV2 and TRBJ2-3, with D possibly being TRBD2 (6 bases). CDR3 length: 12 residues. CDR1 SNHLY and CDR2 FYNNEI come from the germline V gene. V lost 7 bases and J lost 5, with 10 bases in between.

V and J are TRBV6-5 and TRBJ2-7; tentative D call: TRBD2 (5 bases). The germline V gene has CDR1 MNHEY and CDR2 SVGAGI. Trimming took 5 bases from V and 5 from J, leaving 19 bases between them. The CDR3 has 15 residues. In DNA, the CDR3 is TGTGCCAGCAGTCTTCCCCGGGCGGGCCAGGACGAGCAGTACTTC. Protein product: CASSLPRAGQDEQYF.

The sample holds one count of this clone. This specimen includes other DNA sequences encoding the same CDR3. This chain connects TRBV18 to TRBJ2-5; 15 bases map to TRBD2. J gave up 4 bases and V 0 bases, and 0 bases lay outside the gene matches. Germline V gives CDR1 KGHSH, CDR2 LQKENI. This CDR3 has 16 amino acids. Here the CDR3 DNA reads TGTGCCAGCTCACCACCGGGACTAGCGGGAGGAGAGACCCAGTACTTC. Translation gives CASSPPGLAGGETQYF.

V is TRBV2 and J is TRBJ1-1; D is unclear. This CDR3 contains 14 residues. Trimming cost V 7 bases and J 0 bases, with 12 bases left between them. Germline values: CDR1 SNHLY, CDR2 FYNNEI. CDR3 residues: CASTGRFMNTEAFF. CDR3 in DNA: TGTGCCAGCACTGGACGGTTCATGAACACTGAAGCTTTCTTT.

This clone is labeled medium-sized. J is TRBJ2-1 and V is TRBV11-2; TRBD2 might be the D (6 bases). From germline, CDR1 is SGHAT and CDR2 FQNNGV. The V end was cut by 0 bases, the J end by 11 bases, with 11 bases between. The CDR3 has 13 amino acids. DNA of the CDR3: TGTGCCAGCAGCTTAGACATGGAGGGGCAGCAGTTCTTC. Translation gives CASSLDMEGQQFF.

The chain uses TRBV19 and TRBJ1-5; 7 bases are shared with TRBD1. The CDR3 has 14 residues. The trim removed 3 bases at V and 5 bases at J, leaving 4 bases unmatched. In germline, CDR1 is LNHDA, CDR2 SQIVND (reference sequence). The CDR3 spells CASSIGQEYQPQHF. DNA for the CDR3: TGTGCCAGTAGTATCGGACAGGAGTATCAGCCCCAGCATTTT.

The chain carries TRBV5-1 and TRBJ1-4, with D unresolved. CDR3 length: 15 amino acids. Germline-derived CDR1 and CDR2 are SGHRS and YFSETQ. V was shortened by 1 base and J by 0 bases, with 7 bases between the two germline ends. In nucleotides, the CDR3 is TGCGCCAGCAGCTTGAACGGGGCAACTAATGAAAAACTGTTTTTT. Its translation is CASSLNGATNEKLFF.

The chain has TRBV5-1 and TRBJ2-7; the match to TRBD2 covers 9 bases. Trimming cost V 4 bases and J 3 bases; bases outside gene matches: 2. The germline gives CDR1 SGHRS, CDR2 YFSETQ. The CDR3 runs 13 residues. The CDR3 DNA follows: TGCGCCAGCAGCCCAGCGGGGGGCTACGAGCAGTACGTC. It specifies CASSPAGGYEQYV.

Of note for this clone: The junction departs from the called germline gene at one end, perhaps through a read error. This chain joins TRBV10-3 and TRBJ2-7; 7 bases align to TRBD2. Germline-derived CDR1 and CDR2 are ENHRY and SYGVKD. CDR3 size: 14 residues. The CDR3 coding sequence is TGTGCCAGCAGTTACTCGGGGGGAAAGGGCGAGCAGTACTTC. It specifies CASSYSGGKGEQYF.

There are a few counts of this clone. The chain combines TRBV2 with TRBJ1-3, with D perhaps matching TRBD1 (5 bases). The germline V gene encodes CDR1 SNHLY and CDR2 FYNNEI. V was pared by 7 bases and J by 2 bases, with 18 bases between. This CDR3 has 16 amino acids. Here the CDR3 reads CASTLLGTDPGNTIYF. The CDR3 DNA reads as TGTGCCAGCACCTTACTAGGGACTGATCCTGGAAACACCATATATTTT.

V is TRBV4-1 and J is TRBJ1-2; no clear D. Between the trimmed V and J ends, which lost 0 bases and 8 bases, there was a span of 7 bases. The germline CDR1 and CDR2 sequences are MGHRA and YSYEKL. CDR3 size: 12 residues. The CDR3 sequence is CASSQDSLGYTF. For the CDR3, the DNA is TGCGCCAGCAGCCAAGATTCCTTGGGCTACACCTTC.

The chain combines TRBV7-3 with TRBJ2-2; no clear D. The V end lost 4 bases, the J end lost 5 bases, and 17 bases lay between the germline ends. Germline loops: CDR1 SGHTA, CDR2 FQGTGA. The CDR3 has 16 amino acids. CDR3 sequence (DNA): TGTGCCAGCAGCTGTCCAGAGACGGAGATAACCGGGGAGCTGTTTTTT. This translates into CASSCPETEITGELFF. The entire variable domain, with the rest obtained from reference TRBV7-3 and TRBJ2-2, is as follows: GAGVSQTPSNKVTEKGKYVELRCDPISGHTALYWYRQSLGQGPEFLIYFQGTGAADDSGLPNDRFFAVRPEGSVSTLKIQRTERGDSAVYLCASSCPETEITGELFFGEGSRLTVL.

This chain joins TRBV29-1 and TRBJ2-5; weak D call: TRBD1 (5 bases). Per germline, CDR1 SQVTM and CDR2 ANQGSEA. The ends were cut back, 0 bases at V and 4 bases at J, with 9 bases in the middle. This CDR3 region has 13 residues. The CDR3 nucleotides read TGCAGCGTTGAAGACGGCAGGGCAGAGACCCAGTACTTC. Amino acid sequence: CSVEDGRAETQYF. The variable domain in full, with the rest retrieved from reference TRBV29-1 and TRBJ2-5, is SAVISQKPSRDICQRGTSLTIQCQVDSQVTMMFWYRQQPGQSLTLIATANQGSEATYESGFVIDKFPISRPNLTFSTLTVSNMSPEDSSIYLCSVEDGRAETQYFGPGTRLLVL.

The V gene is TRBV30, the J gene TRBJ1-6; 8 positions agree with TRBD1. V lost 4 bases to trimming and J lost 3 bases; unmatched junction nucleotides: 11. Germline CDR1 is GTSNPN and CDR2 is SVGIG (reference sequence). The CDR3 loop spans 17 amino acids. The DNA of the CDR3 is TGTGCCTGGAACGGCAAGGGACAGGTTGTCTATAATTCACCCCTCCACTTT. Protein sequence: CAWNGKGQVVYNSPLHF.